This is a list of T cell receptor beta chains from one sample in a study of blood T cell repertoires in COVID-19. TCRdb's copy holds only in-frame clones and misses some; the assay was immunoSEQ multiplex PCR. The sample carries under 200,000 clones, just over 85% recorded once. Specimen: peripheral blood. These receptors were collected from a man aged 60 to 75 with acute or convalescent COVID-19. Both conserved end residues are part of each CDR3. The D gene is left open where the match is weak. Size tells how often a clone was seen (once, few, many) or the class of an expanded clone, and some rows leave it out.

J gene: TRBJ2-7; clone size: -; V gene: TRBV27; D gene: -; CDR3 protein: CASSLGSYFYEQYF; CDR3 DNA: TGTGCCAGCAGTTTGGGCAGCTACTTCTACGAGCAGTACTTC
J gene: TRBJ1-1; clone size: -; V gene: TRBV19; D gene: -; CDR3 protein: CASSKQPMNTEAFF; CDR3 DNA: TGTGCCAGTAGTAAACAGCCCATGAACACTGAAGCTTTCTTT
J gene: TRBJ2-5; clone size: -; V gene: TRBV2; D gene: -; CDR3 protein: CASSESRGTQYF; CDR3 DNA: TGTGCCAGCAGTGAGAGTAGGGGGACCCAGTACTTC
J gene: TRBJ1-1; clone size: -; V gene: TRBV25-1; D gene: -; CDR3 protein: CASSEFHSEAFF; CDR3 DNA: TGTGCCAGCAGTGAATTTCACAGTGAAGCTTTCTTT
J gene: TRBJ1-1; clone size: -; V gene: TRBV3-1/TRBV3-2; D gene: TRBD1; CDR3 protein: CASSPGQGVNTEAFF; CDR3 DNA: TGTGCCAGCAGCCCCGGACAGGGGGTAAACACTGAAGCTTTCTTT
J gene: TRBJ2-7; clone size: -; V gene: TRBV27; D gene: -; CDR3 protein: CASSLLPTGREQYF; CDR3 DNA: TGTGCCAGCAGTCTACTACCCACAGGGCGCGAGCAGTACTTC
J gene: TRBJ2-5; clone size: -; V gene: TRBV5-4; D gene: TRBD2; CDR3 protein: CASRSGTSVEEAQYF; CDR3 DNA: TGTGCCAGCAGGTCCGGGACTAGCGTGGAGGAGGCCCAGTACTTC
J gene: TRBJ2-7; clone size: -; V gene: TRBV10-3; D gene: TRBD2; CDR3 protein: CAIAPDSGASYEQYF; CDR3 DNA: TGTGCCATCGCCCCGGATAGCGGGGCTTCCTACGAGCAGTACTTC
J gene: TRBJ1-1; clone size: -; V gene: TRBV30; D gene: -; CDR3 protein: CAWRNGRGYTEAFF; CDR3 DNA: TGTGCCTGGAGGAACGGTCGAGGGTACACTGAAGCTTTCTTT
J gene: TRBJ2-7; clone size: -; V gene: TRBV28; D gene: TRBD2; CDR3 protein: CASTRSGSSYEQYF; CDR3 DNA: TGTGCCAGCACCCGGAGCGGGAGCTCCTACGAGCAGTACTTC
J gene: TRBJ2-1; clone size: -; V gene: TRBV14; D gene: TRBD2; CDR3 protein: CASSQDRRRGGAHEQFF; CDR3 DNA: TGTGCCAGCAGCCAAGACCGACGTAGGGGAGGGGCACATGAGCAGTTCTTC
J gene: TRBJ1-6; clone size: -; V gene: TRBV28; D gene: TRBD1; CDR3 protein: CASSPNDRGENSPLHF; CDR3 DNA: TGTGCCAGCAGTCCGAACGACAGGGGTGAGAATTCACCCCTCCACTTT
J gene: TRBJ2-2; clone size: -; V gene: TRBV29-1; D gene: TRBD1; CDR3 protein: CSVGQGSNTGELFF; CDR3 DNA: TGCAGCGTTGGACAGGGATCGAACACCGGGGAGCTGTTTTTT
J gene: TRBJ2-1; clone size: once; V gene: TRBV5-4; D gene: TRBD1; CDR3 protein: CASSSTGQGPYNEQFF; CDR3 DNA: TGTGCCAGCAGCTCGACCGGACAGGGGCCCTACAATGAGCAGTTCTTC
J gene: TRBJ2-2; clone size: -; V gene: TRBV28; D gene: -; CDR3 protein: CASSPTGYGFPGELFF; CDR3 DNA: TGTGCCAGCAGTCCTACAGGGTATGGGTTTCCCGGGGAGCTGTTTTTT
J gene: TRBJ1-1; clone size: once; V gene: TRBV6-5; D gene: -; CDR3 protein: CASSQGREGTEAFF; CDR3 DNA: TGTGCCAGCAGCCAAGGGAGGGAAGGGACTGAAGCTTTCTTT
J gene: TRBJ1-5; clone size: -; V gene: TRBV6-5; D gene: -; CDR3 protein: CAISLGGVSNQPQHF; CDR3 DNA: TGTGCCATCTCGCTGGGGGGGGTTAGCAATCAGCCCCAGCATTTT
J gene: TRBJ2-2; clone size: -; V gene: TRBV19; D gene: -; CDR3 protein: CASSIVAWSNTGELFF; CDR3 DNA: TGTGCCAGTAGTATAGTAGCCTGGTCGAACACCGGGGAGCTGTTTTTT
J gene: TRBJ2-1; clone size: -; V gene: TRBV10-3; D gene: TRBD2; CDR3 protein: CAISERAGGPDEQFF; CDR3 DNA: TGTGCCATCAGTGAGAGGGCGGGAGGGCCGGATGAGCAGTTCTTC
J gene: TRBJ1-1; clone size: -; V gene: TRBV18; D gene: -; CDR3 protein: CASSPSRDTEAFF; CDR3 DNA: TGTGCCAGCTCACCTTCTCGGGACACTGAAGCTTTCTTT
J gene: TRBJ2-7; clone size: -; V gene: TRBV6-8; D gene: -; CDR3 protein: CASRPEKRFGSVKGVFSYEQYF; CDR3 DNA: TGTGCCAGCAGGCCCGAAAAAAGATTCGGAAGCGTCAAGGGGGTGTTTTCCTACGAGCAGTACTTC
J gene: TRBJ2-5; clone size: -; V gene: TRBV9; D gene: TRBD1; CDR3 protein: CASSVGGTGTETQYF; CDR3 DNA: TGTGCCAGCAGCGTAGGAGGGACAGGGACGGAGACCCAGTACTTC
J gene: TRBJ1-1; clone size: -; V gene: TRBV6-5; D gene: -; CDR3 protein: CASRKGREQRAFF; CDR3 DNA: TGTGCCAGCAGAAAAGGGAGGGAGCAGCGGGCTTTCTTT
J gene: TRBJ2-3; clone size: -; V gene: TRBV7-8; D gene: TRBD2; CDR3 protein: CASSLRIAGSTDTQYF; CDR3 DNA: TGTGCCAGCAGCTTACGTATAGCGGGGAGCACAGATACGCAGTATTTT
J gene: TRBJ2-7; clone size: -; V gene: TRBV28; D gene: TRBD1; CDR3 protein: CASSRTGGFYEQYF; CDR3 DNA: TGTGCCAGCAGCCGGACAGGGGGATTCTACGAGCAGTACTTC
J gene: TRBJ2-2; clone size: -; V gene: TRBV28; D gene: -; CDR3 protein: CASSLGGSIADGELFF; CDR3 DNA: TGTGCCAGCAGTTTAGGGGGGAGTATCGCGGACGGGGAGCTGTTTTTT
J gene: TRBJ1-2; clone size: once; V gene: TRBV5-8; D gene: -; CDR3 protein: CASPRPGHRALGYTF; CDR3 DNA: TGTGCCAGCCCCAGACCGGGACACCGGGCGCTGGGCTACACCTTC
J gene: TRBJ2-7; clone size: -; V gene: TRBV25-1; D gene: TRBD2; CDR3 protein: CASSEGGGPPYEQYF; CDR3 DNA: TGTGCCAGCAGTGAAGGGGGGGGTCCCCCCTACGAGCAGTACTTC
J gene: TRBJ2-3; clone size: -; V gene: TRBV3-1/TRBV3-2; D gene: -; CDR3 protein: CASSQVRGFGTDTQYF; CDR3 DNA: TGTGCCAGCAGCCAAGTCCGCGGGTTCGGCACAGATACGCAGTATTTT
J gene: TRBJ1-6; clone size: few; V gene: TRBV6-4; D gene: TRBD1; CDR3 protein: CASRERTGAYNSPLHF; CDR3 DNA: TGTGCCAGCAGGGAAAGGACAGGGGCCTATAATTCACCCCTCCACTTT
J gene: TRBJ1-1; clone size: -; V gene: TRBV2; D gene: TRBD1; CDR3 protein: CASISDRVATEAFF; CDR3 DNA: TGTGCCAGCATCTCGGACAGGGTCGCCACTGAAGCTTTCTTT